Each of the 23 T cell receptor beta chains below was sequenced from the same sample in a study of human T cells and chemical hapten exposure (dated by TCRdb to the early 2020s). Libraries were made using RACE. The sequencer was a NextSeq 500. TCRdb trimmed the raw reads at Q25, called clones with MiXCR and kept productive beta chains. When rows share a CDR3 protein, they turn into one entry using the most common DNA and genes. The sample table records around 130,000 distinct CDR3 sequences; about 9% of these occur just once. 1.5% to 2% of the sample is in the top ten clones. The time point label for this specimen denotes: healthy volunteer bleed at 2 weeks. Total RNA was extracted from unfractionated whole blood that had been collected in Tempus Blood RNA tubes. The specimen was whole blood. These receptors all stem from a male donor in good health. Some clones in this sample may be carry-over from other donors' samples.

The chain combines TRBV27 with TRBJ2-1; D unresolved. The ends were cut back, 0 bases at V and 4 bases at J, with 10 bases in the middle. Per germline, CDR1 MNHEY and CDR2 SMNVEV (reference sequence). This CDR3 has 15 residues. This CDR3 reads CASSLSILGYNEQFF. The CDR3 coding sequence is TGTGCCAGCAGTTTATCTATACTTGGGTACAATGAGCAGTTCTTC.

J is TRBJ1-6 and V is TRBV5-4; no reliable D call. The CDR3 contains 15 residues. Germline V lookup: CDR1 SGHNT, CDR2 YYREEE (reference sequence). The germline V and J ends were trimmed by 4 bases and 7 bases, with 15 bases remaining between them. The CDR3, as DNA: TGTGCCAGCAGCGAGGGTACATTGGGGAATTCACCCCTCCACTTT. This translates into CASSEGTLGNSPLHF. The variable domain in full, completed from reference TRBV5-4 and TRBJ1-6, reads ETGVTQSPTHLIKTRGQQVTLRCSSQSGHNTVSWYQQALGQGPQFIFQYYREEENGRGNFPPRFSGLQFPNYSSELNVNALELDDSALYLCASSEGTLGNSPLHFGNGTRLTVT.

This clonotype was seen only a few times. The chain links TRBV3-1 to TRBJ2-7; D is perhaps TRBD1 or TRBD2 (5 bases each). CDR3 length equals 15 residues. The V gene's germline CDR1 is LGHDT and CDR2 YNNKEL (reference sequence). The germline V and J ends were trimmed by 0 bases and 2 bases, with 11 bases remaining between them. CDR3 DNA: TGTGCCAGCAGCCAAGATCGGGGCAGGACCTACGAGCAGTACTTC. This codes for CASSQDRGRTYEQYF.

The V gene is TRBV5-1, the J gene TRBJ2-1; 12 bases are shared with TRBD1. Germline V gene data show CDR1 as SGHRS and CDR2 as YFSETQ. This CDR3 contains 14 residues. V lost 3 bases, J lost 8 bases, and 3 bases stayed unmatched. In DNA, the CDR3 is TGCGCCAGCAGCTGGGGACAGGGGGCATATGAGCAGTTCTTC. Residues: CASSWGQGAYEQFF.

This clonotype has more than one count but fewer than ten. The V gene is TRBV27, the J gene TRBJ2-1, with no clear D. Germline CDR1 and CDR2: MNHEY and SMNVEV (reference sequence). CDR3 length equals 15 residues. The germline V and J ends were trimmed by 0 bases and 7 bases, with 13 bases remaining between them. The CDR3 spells CASSLSGSPWNEQFF. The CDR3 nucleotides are TGTGCCAGCAGTTTATCCGGGTCTCCTTGGAATGAGCAGTTCTTC.

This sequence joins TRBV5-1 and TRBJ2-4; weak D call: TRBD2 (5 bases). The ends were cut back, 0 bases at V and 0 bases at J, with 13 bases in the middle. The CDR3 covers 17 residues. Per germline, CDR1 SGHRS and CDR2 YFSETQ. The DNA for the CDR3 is TGCGCCAGCAGCTTGGCCGAAGGGAGTCTAGCCAAAAACATTCAGTACTTC. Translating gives CASSLAEGSLAKNIQYF.

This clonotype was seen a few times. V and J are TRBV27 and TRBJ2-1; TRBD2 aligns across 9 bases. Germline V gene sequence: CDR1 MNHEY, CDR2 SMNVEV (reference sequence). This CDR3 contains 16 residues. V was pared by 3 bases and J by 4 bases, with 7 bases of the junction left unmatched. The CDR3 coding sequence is TGTGCCAGCAGTTTTCAGCCTAGCGGGGCTTACAATGAGCAGTTCTTC. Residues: CASSFQPSGAYNEQFF.

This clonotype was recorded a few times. CDR3 loop: CASSLAVGGRDPYNEQFF. DNA of the CDR3: TGTGCCAGCAGCTTAGCGGTTGGCGGGAGGGATCCCTACAATGAGCAGTTCTTC. The chain uses TRBV7-8 and TRBJ2-1, with TRBD2 identical over 9 bases. V shed 0 bases and J 2 bases; nucleotides not matched to a gene: 8. Germline V lookup: CDR1 SGHVS, CDR2 FQNEAQ. The length of the CDR3 is 18 residues.

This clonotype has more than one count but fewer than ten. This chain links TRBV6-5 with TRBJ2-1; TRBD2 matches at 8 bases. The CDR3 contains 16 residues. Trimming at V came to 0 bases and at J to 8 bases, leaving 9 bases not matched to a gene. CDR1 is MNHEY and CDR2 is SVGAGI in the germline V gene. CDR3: CASSYSGTRGVYEQFF. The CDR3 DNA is TGTGCCAGCAGTTACTCGGGGACTAGGGGAGTTTATGAGCAGTTCTTC.

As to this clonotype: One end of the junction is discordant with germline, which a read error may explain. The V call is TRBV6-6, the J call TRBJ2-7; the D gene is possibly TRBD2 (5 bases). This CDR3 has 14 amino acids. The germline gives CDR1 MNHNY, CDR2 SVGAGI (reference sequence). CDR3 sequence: CVSTTAETNYEQYF. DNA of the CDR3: TGTGTCAGCACCACAGCGGAGACGAACTACGAGCAGTACTTC.

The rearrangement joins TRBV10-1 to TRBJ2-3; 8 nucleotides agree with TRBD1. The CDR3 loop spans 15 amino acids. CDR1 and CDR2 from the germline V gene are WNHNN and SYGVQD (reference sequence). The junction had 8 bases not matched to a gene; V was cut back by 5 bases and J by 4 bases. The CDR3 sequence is CASSNRQGIADTQYF. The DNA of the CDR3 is TGCGCCAGCAGTAATCGACAGGGGATCGCAGATACGCAGTATTTT.

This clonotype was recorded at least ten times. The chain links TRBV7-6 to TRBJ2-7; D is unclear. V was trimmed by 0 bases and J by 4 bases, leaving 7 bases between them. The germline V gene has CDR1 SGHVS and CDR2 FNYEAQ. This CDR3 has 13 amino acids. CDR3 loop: CASSLAWKYEQYF. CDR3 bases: TGTGCCAGCAGCTTAGCGTGGAAGTACGAGCAGTACTTC.

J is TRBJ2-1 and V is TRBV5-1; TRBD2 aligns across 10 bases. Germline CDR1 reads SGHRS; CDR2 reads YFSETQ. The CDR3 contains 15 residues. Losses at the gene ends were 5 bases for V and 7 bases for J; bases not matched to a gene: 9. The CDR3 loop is CASSVGSSGGNEQFF. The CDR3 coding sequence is TGCGCCAGCAGTGTAGGGTCTAGCGGGGGTAATGAGCAGTTCTTC.

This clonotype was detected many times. In DNA, the CDR3 is TGCGCCAGCAGCCAAGGACCGGGGCGGGGAACGGACTTAGCCAAAAACATTCAGTACTTC. This sequence encodes CASSQGPGRGTDLAKNIQYF. This chain joins TRBV4-1 and TRBJ2-4, with D possibly matching TRBD2 (6 bases). Trimming removed 1 base from V and 0 bases from J, with 22 bases in between. The germline V gene has CDR1 MGHRA and CDR2 YSYEKL. The CDR3 is made up of 20 amino acids.

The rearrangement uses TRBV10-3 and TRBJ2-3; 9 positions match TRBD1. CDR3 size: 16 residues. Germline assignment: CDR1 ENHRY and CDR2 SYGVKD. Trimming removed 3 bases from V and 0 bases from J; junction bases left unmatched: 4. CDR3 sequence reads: CAISDPDRGSTDTQYF. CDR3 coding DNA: TGTGCCATCAGTGACCCGGACAGGGGTAGCACAGATACGCAGTATTTT.

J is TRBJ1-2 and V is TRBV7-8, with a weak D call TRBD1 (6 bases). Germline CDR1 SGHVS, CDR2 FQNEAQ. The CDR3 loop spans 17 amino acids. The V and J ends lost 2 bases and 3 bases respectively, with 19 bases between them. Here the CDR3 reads CASSLPSNREADYGYTF. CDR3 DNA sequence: TGTGCCAGCAGCTTACCCTCGAACAGGGAAGCGGACTATGGCTACACCTTC.

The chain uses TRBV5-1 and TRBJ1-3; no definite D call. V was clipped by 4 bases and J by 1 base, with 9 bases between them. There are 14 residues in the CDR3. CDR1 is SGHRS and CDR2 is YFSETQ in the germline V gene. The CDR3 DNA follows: TGCGCCAGCAGCGCGGGAGTATCTGGAAACACCATATATTTT. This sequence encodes CASSAGVSGNTIYF.

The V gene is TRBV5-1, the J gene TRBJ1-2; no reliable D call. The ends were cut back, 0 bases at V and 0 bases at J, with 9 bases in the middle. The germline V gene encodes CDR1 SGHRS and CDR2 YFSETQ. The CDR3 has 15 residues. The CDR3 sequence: CASSLDGDSNYGYTF. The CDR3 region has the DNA TGCGCCAGCAGCTTGGACGGTGATTCTAACTATGGCTACACCTTC.

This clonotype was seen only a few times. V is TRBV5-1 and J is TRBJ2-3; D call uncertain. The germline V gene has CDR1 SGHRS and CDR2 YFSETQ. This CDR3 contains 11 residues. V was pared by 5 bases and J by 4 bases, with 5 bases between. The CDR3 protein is CASRSPDTQYF. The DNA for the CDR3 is TGCGCCAGCAGGAGTCCAGATACGCAGTATTTT.

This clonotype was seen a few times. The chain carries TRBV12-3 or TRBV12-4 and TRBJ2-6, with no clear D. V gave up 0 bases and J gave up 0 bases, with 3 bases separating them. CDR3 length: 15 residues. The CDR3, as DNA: TGTGCCAGCAGTTTAGCGAACTCTGGGGCCAACGTCCTGACTTTC. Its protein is CASSLANSGANVLTF.

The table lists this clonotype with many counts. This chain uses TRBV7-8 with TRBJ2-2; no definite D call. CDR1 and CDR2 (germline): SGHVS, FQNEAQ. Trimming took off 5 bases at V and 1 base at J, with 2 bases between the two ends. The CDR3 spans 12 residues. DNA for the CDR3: TGTGCCAGCAGCGGGAACACCGGGGAGCTGTTTTTT. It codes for CASSGNTGELFF.

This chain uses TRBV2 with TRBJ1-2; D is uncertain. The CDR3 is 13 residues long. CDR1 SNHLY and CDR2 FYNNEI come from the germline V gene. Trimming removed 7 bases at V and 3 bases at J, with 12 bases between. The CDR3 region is CASKARADYGYTF. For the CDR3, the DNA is TGTGCCAGCAAGGCCCGGGCGGACTATGGCTACACCTTC.

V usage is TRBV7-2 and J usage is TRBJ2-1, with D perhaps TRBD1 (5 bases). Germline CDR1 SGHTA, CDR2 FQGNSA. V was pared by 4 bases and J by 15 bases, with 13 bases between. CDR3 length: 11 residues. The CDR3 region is CASSSQGWGFF. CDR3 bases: TGTGCCAGCAGCTCTCAGGGCTGGGGGTTCTTC.